This T cell receptor beta chain was sequenced for a study of T cell changes during pregnancy in multiple sclerosis. Germline V gene lookup returns CDR1 WNHNN and CDR2 SYGVQD (reference sequence). The CDR3 spans 17 residues. V trimming: 1 base; J trimming: 7 bases; junction bases outside the gene matches: 8. Here immunoSEQ multiplex PCR was the method, and the copy in TCRdb shows in-frame clones only, minus some. Of about 46,000 clones listed, around 93% are singletons. Here the sequenced sample was CD8+ T cells from peripheral blood mononuclear cells, taken in the first trimester of pregnancy. The receptor comes from a female donor with multiple sclerosis, enrolled in a pregnancy study. The chain combines TRBV10-1 with TRBJ2-1; TRBD2 matches 12 bases. CDR3 DNA sequence: TGCGCCAGCAGTGAGTTTTCGACTAGCGGGAGTGGGAATGAGCAGTTCTTC. This gives the protein CASSEFSTSGSGNEQFF.